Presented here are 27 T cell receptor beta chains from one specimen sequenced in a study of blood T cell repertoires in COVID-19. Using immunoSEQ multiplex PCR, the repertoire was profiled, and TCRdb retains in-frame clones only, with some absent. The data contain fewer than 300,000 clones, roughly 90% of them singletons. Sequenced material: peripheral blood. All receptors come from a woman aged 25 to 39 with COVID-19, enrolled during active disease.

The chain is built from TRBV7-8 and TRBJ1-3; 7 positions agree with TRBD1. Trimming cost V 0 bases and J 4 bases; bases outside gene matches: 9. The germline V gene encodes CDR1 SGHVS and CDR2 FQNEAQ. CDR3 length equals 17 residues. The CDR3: CASSLAITPGQGNTIYF. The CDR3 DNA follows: TGTGCCAGCAGCTTAGCGATCACCCCGGGACAGGGAAACACCATATATTTT. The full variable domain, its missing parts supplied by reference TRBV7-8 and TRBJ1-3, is GAGVSQSPRYKVAKRGQDVALRCDPISGHVSLFWYQQALGQGPEFLTYFQNEAQLDKSGLPSDRFFAERPEGSVSTLKIQRTQQEDSAVYLCASSLAITPGQGNTIYFGEGSWLTVV.

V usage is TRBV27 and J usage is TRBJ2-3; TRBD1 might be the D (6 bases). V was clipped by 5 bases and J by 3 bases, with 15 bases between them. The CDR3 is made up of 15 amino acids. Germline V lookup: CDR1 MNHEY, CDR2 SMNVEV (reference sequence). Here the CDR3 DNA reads TGTGCCAGCAGTCAGCAGGGGTGGGGGACAGATACGCAGTATTTT. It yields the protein CASSQQGWGTDTQYF.

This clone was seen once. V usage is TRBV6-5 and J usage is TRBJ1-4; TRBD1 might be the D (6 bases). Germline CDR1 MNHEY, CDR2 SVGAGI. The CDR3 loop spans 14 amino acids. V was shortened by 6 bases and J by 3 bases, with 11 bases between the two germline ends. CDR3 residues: CASSLQGPNEKLFF. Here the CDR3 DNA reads TGTGCCAGCAGCCTACAGGGCCCTAATGAAAAACTGTTTTTT.

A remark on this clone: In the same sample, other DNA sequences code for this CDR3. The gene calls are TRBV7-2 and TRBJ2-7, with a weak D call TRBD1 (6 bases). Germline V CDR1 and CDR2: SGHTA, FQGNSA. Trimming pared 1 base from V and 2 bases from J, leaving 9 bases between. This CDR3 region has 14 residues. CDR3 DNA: TGTGCCAGCAGCTTAGGGCAGGGGACCTACGAGCAGTACTTC. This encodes CASSLGQGTYEQYF.

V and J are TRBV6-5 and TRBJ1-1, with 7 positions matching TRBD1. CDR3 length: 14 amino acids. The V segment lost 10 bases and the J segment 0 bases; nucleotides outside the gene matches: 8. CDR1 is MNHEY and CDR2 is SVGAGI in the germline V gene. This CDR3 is CANGKTGVNTEAFF. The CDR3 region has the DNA TGTGCCAACGGGAAAACAGGGGTGAACACTGAAGCTTTCTTT.

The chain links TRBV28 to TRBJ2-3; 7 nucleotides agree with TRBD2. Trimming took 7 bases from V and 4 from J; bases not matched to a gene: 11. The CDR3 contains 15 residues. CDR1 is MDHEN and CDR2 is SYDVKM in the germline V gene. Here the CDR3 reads CASTLGAGESDTQYF. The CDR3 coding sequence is TGTGCCAGCACCCTTGGGGCGGGAGAATCAGATACGCAGTATTTT.

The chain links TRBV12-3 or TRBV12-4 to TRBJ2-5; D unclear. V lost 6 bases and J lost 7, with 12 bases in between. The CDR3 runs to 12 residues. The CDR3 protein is CASSQYQRTQYF. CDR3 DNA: TGTGCCAGCAGCCAATACCAGCGGACCCAGTACTTC.

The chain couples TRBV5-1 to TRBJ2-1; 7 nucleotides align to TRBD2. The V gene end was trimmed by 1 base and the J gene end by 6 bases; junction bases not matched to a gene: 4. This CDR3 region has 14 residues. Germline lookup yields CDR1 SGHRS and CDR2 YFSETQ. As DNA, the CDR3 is TGCGCCAGCAGCTTGCGGGAGGCTTCCAATGAGCAGTTCTTC. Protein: CASSLREASNEQFF. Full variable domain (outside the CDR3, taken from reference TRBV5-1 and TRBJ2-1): KAGVTQTPRYLIKTRGQQVTLSCSPISGHRSVSWYQQTPGQGLQFLFEYFSETQRNKGNFPGRFSGRQFSNSRSEMNVSTLELGDSALYLCASSLREASNEQFFGPGTRLTVL.

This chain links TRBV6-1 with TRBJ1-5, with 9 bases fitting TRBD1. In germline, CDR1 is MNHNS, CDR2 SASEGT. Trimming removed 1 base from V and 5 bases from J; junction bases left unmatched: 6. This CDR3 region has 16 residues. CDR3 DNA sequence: TGTGCCAGCAGTGAAGGAGTGGGACAGGGCTATCAGCCCCAGCATTTT. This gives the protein CASSEGVGQGYQPQHF.

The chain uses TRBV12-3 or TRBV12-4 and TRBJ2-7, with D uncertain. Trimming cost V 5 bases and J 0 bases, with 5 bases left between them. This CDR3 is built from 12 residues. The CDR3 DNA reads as TGTGCCAGCAGTCGTAGCTCCTACGAGCAGTACTTC. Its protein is CASSRSSYEQYF.

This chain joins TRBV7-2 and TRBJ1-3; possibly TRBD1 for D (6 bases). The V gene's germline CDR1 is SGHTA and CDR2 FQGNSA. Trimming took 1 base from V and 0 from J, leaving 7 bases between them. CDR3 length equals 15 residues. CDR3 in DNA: TGTGCCAGCAGCTTAGAACAGGGCTCTGGAAACACCATATATTTT. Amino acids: CASSLEQGSGNTIYF.

CDR3 sequence reads: CASSFVANNEQFF. In DNA form, the CDR3 reads TGTGCCAGCAGCTTCGTAGCGAACAATGAGCAGTTCTTC. The chain joins TRBV5-4 to TRBJ2-1, with D perhaps TRBD2 (5 bases). V gave up 2 bases and J gave up 5 bases, with 8 bases separating them. In germline, CDR1 is SGHNT, CDR2 YYREEE (reference sequence). The CDR3 length is 13 residues.

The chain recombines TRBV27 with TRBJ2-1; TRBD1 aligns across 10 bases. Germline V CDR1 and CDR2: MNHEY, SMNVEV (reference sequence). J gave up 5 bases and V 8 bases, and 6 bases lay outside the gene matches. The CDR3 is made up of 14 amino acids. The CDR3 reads CASYDGTGDNEQFF. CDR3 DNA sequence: TGTGCCAGCTACGACGGGACAGGGGACAATGAGCAGTTCTTC.

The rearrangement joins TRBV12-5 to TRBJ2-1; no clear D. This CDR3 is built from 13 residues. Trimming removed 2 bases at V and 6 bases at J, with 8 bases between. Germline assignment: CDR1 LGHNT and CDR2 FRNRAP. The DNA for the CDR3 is TGTGCTAGTGGTTTGCGTCCTACCAATGAGCAGTTCTTC. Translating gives CASGLRPTNEQFF.

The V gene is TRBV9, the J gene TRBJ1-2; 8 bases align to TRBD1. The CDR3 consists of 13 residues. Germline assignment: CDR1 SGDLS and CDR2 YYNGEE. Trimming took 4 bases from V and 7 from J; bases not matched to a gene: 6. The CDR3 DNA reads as TGTGCCAGCAGCCCTGGACAGGGTGGTGGCTACACCTTC. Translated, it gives CASSPGQGGGYTF. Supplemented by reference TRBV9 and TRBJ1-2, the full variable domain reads DSGVTQTPKHLITATGQRVTLRCSPRSGDLSVYWYQQSLDQGLQFLIQYYNGEERAKGNILERFSAQQFPDLHSELNLSSLELGDSALYFCASSPGQGGGYTFGSGTRLTVV.

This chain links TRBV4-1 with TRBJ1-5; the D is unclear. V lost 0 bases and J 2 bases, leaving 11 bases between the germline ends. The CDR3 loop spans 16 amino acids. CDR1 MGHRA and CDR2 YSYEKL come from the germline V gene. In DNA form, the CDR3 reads TGCGCCAGCAGCCAAGATTTAAGCCAGGGCAATCAGCCCCAGCATTTT. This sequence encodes CASSQDLSQGNQPQHF.

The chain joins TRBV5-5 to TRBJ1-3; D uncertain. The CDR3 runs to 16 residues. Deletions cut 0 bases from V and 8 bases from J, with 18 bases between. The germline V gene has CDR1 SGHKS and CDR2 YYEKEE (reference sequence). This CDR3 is CASSLVPEGPGDTIYF. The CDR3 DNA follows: TGTGCCAGCAGCTTGGTTCCCGAAGGTCCCGGAGACACCATATATTTT. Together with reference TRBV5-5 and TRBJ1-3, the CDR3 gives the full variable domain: DAGVTQSPTHLIKTRGQQVTLRCSPISGHKSVSWYQQVLGQGPQFIFQYYEKEERGRGNFPDRFSARQFPNYSSELNVNALLLGDSALYLCASSLVPEGPGDTIYFGEGSWLTVV.

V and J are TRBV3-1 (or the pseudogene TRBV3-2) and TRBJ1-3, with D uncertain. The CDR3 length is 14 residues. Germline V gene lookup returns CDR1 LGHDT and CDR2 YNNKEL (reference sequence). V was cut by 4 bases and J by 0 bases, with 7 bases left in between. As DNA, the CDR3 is TGTGCCAGCAGCCCTTACAGCTCTGGAAACACCATATATTTT. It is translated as CASSPYSSGNTIYF.

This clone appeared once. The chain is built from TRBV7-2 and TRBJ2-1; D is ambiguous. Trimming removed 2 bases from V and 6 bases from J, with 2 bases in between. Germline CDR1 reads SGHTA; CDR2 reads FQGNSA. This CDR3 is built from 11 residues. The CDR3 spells CASSLRNEQFF. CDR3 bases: TGTGCCAGCAGCTTACGCAATGAGCAGTTCTTC.

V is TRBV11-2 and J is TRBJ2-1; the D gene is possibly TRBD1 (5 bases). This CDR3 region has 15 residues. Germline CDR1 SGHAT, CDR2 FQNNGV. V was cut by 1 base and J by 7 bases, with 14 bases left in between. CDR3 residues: CASSLAPGWVNEQFF. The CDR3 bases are TGTGCCAGCAGCTTAGCGCCAGGGTGGGTTAATGAGCAGTTCTTC.

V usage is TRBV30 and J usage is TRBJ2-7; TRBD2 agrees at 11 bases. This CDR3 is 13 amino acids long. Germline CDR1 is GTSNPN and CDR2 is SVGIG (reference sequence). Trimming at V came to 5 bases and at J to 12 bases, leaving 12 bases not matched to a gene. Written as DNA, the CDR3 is TGTGCCTGGGGCGAACCGGGACTAGCGGCGATGTACTTC. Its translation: CAWGEPGLAAMYF. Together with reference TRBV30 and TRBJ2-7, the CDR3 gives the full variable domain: SQTIHQWPATLVQPVGSPLSLECTVEGTSNPNLYWYRQAAGRGLQLLFYSVGIGQISSEVPQNLSASRPQDRQFILSSKKLLLSDSGFYLCAWGEPGLAAMYFGPGTRLTVT.

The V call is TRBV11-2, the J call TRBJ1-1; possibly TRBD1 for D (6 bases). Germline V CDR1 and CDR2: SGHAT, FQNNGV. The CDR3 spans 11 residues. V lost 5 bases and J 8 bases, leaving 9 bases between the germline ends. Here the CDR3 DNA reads TGTGCCAGCAGCCGTGGACAGGAAGCTTTCTTT. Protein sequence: CASSRGQEAFF.

DNA of the CDR3: TGTGCCACCTCCCGGGCAGGGGATAACTATGGCTACACCTTC. Amino acid sequence: CATSRAGDNYGYTF. The chain employs TRBV6-5 and TRBJ1-2, with a weak D call TRBD1 (6 bases). Germline-derived CDR1 and CDR2 are MNHEY and SVGAGI. V lost 10 bases and J lost 1, with 16 bases in between. The CDR3 is 14 amino acids.

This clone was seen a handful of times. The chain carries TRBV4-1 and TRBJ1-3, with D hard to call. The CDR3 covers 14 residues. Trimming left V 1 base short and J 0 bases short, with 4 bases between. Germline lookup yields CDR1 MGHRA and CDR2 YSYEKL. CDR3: CASSQGVSGNTIYF. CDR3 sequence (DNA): TGCGCCAGCAGCCAAGGAGTCTCTGGAAACACCATATATTTT.

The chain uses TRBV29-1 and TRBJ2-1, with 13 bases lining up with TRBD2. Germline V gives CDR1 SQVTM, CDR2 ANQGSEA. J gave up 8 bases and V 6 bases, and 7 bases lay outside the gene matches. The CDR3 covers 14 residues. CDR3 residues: CSVRTSGRLDEQFF. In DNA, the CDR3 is TGCAGCGTACGGACTAGCGGGAGACTCGATGAGCAGTTCTTC.

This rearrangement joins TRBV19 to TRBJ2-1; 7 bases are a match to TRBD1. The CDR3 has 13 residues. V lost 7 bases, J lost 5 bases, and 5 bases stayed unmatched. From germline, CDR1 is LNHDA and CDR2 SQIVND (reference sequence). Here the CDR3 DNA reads TGTGCCAGTAATCCGACAGGGCACAATGAGCAGTTCTTC. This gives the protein CASNPTGHNEQFF.

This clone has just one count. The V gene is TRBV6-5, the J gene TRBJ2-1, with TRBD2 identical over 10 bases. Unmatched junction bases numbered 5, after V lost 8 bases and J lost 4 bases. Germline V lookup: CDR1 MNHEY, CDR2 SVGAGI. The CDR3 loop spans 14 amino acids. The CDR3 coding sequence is TGTGCCAGCTCACTAGCGGGAATTTACAATGAGCAGTTCTTC. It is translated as CASSLAGIYNEQFF.